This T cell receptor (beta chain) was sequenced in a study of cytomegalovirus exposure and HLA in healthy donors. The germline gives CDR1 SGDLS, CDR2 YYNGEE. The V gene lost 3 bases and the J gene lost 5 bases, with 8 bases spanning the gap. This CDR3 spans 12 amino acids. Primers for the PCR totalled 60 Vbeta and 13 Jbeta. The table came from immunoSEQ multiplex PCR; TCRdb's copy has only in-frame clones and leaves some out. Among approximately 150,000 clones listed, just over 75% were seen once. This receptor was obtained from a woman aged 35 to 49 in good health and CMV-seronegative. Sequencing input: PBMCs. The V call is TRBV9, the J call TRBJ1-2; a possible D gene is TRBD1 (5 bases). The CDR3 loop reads CASSATEYGYTF. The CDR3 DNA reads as TGTGCCAGCAGCGCGACAGAGTATGGCTACACCTTC.